This T cell receptor beta chain was retrieved from a study of shared clonotypes between healthy human individuals. Whole-study results and caveats: It was the non-shared clonotypes that had lower generation probabilities than clonotypes shared by all four donors.

This clone was counted a single time. Its cognate antigen is unknown. Data came from immunoSEQ multiplex PCR; TCRdb stores just in-frame clones and leaves some out. This sample has over 2,000,000 clones; approximately 92% occur once, and the top ten carry more than 1.5%. CD45RO-negative, CCR7-selected cells formed the naive CD8 fraction, which excluded terminally differentiated effector memory CD45RA+ cells. This receptor was identified in a man aged 18 to 30 in good health. Some clones in this sample may be carry-over from other donors' samples. The sequenced sample was naive CD8+ T cells from PBMCs.

Here the CDR3 reads CASSVGSRVAGDEQYF. CDR3 in DNA: TGTGCCAGCAGCGTAGGTAGCAGGGTGGCTGGAGACGAGCAGTACTTC. The chain recombines TRBV9 with TRBJ2-7, with a possible D match to TRBD1 (5 bases). This CDR3 comprises 16 residues. The V end was cut by 0 bases, the J end by 5 bases, with 18 bases between. The germline gives CDR1 SGDLS, CDR2 YYNGEE.